This entry is about one T cell receptor (beta chain). There is no known antigen for this receptor. No clone much larger than this one lies a single base away; base qualities are absent. This entry belongs to a study of shared T cell receptors in the human thymus (dated by TCRdb to the early 2020s). Broadly, across the study: The study examined how the human thymus generates shared, self-reactive T-cell receptor alpha chains.

Libraries were built with the immunoSEQ multiplex PCR assay. TCRdb stores this immuneACCESS table with in-frame sequences only. Part of the clones is absent; in the studies checked, under half of the shortfall reflects unresolved V genes, and no reason is known for the rest. The sample data list 700,000 or so clones, and over 75% of these were observed just once. 0.0095% to 0.013% of the sample belongs to the ten largest clones. These data also formed part of another study, on human thymus T cells. The second paper states: The donors were immunologically healthy infants in Finland who had open corrective cardiac surgery for congenital heart defects. The thymus tissue came from surgical resects taken out during corrective cardiac surgery. Both the thymic and the peripheral blood repertoires appeared to show biased V and J gene segment usage. According to the related research, thymic TCR repertoires were highly overlapping among unrelated individuals. The study characterized TCR alpha and beta repertoires from under 10 infant thymus samples and a few related peripheral blood samples. The cohort included over five male and a couple of female infants, with donor ages spanning 7 to 244 days. Thymocytes were mechanically released from the tissue and were stored as pellets of about 9-33 million cells at -70 degrees C. A QIAsymphony instrument was used to extract genomic DNA from the frozen cell pellets. TCRB and TCRAD loci were amplified from a standardized quantity of quality-controlled genomic DNA using the immunoSEQ multiplex PCR assay. Amplicons spanned the V(D)J region at a length sufficient to cover the CDR3 and identify V and J genes. Through the commercial immunoSEQ service, the amplicons were sequenced on an Illumina platform. Primer bias and sequencing errors were corrected as previously described, and TCRAD and TCRB definitions were based on the IMGT database. Repertoires were analysed with immunoSEQ Analyzer 3.0 and VDJTools, covering basic statistics, V/J segment usage, diversity estimates, rarefaction and pairwise overlap. Chao1, ChaoE, Efron-Thisted, Shannon and inverse Simpson indices were used to estimate diversity, which was also estimated on datasets down-sampled to the smallest sample. Repertoire overlap was determined by strict matching of CDR3 nucleotide sequence, V gene and J gene, and Jaccard-based multidimensional scaling clustering was applied. On average, thymus samples yielded around 810,000 unique TCRB clonotypes, whereas blood samples yielded around 88,000.

This clonotype originated in a girl less than two years old with a congenital heart defect. Donor details come from another sample of the same person, matched by shared clones. The material sequenced was thymocytes.

CDR3 region: CAIRDNPLSYGYTF. The DNA sequence is TGTGCCATCAGGGACAACCCTTTAAGCTATGGCTACACCTTC. The chain links TRBV10-3 with TRBJ1-2; TRBD1 could be the D gene, as 5 bases match. V and J are truncated by 6 bases and 4 bases respectively, leaving an intervening sequence of 15 bases. CDR1 and CDR2 are drawn from the germline V gene: ENHRY, SYGVKD. The CDR3 sequence holds 14 residues, the cysteine and phenylalanine included. Solely the CDR3 DNA is kept, with 42 bases framed from the first base.